The present T cell receptor beta chain was sequenced within a study of T-cell reconstitution after alpha-beta-depleted transplantation in children. The J segment lost 6 bases and the V segment lost 2 bases, leaving 10 bases of the junction unmatched. The V gene's germline CDR1 is SQVTM and CDR2 ANQGSEA. CDR3 size: 16 residues. Using unique molecular identifiers, the investigators prepared the TCRbeta library. One entry per CDR3 protein results from TCRdb running MiXCR on the PCR reads. Among about 610,000 distinct CDR3 sequences listed, approximately 10% were seen once. This clonotype appeared many times.

This specimen consisted of PBMCs from the stem cell graft donor, obtained from the stem cell graft. The receptor was derived from a human donor who donated a stem cell graft to a child with acute myeloid leukemia. The chain carries TRBV29-1 and TRBJ1-4, with 9 positions matching TRBD1. The CDR3 region is CSVERVSGDRDEKLFF. The CDR3 DNA reads TGCAGCGTTGAACGTGTATCAGGGGACAGGGATGAAAAACTGTTTTTT.